This passage covers 21 T cell receptor beta chains from one sample sequenced in a study of blood T cell repertoires in COVID-19. This table comes from immunoSEQ multiplex PCR, and its TCRdb copy is limited to in-frame clones, with some not included. The sample gives 250,000 to 300,000 clones, roughly 91% of which show up once; 2% to 2.5% is in the top ten. Input material: PBMCs or T cells enriched from blood (not recorded which). These receptors were collected from a woman in her thirties or forties with acute COVID-19.

The rearrangement links TRBV4-2 to TRBJ1-6, with 8 bases identical to TRBD1. Germline trimming cut 6 bases from V and 4 bases from J; bases unmatched to any gene: 8. Germline-derived CDR1 and CDR2 are LGHNA and YNFKEQ. This CDR3 is 16 amino acids long. The CDR3 spells CASSLGQDSYNSPLHF. CDR3 nucleotides: TGTGCCAGCAGTCTGGGACAGGATTCATATAATTCACCCCTCCACTTT.

The genes are TRBV19 and TRBJ1-2; D not certain. The length of the CDR3 is 17 residues. Germline CDR1 reads LNHDA; CDR2 reads SQIVND (reference sequence). V gave up 7 bases and J gave up 6 bases, with 27 bases separating them. CDR3 amino acids: CASTTSRRREGFDGYTF. The CDR3 DNA reads as TGTGCCAGTACTACCTCCCGCCGCCGGGAGGGTTTCGATGGCTACACCTTC.

The chain combines TRBV5-4 with TRBJ2-7; TRBD2 is a possible D gene (6 bases). The length of the CDR3 is 14 residues. Between the trimmed V and J ends, which lost 4 bases and 5 bases, there was a span of 16 bases. The germline V gene has CDR1 SGHNT and CDR2 YYREEE (reference sequence). CDR3 DNA sequence: TGTGCCAGCAGCGTCCCCGGGGGAGGCGACGAGCAGTACTTC. Encoded protein: CASSVPGGGDEQYF.

This clone was counted a few times. V usage is TRBV5-1 and J usage is TRBJ1-6; D is unclear. There are 16 residues in the CDR3. Looked up from germline, CDR1 is SGHRS and CDR2 is YFSETQ. Trimming took off 0 bases at V and 6 bases at J, with 13 bases between the two ends. CDR3 amino acids: CASSLVVGGINSPLHF. For the CDR3, the DNA is TGCGCCAGCAGCTTGGTCGTCGGCGGAATTAATTCACCCCTCCACTTT.

The V gene is TRBV6-5, the J gene TRBJ1-2; 7 nucleotides align to TRBD1. This CDR3 has 13 amino acids. CDR1 and CDR2 from the germline V gene are MNHEY and SVGAGI. Losses at the gene ends were 5 bases for V and 4 bases for J; bases not matched to a gene: 4. CDR3 in DNA: TGTGCCAGCAGTAACGACAGGGTCTATGGCTACACCTTC. Translated: CASSNDRVYGYTF.

The J gene is TRBJ1-2, the V gene TRBV28; no clear D gene. The length of the CDR3 is 12 residues. The V gene lost 7 bases and the J gene lost 0 bases, with 6 bases spanning the gap. Germline loops: CDR1 MDHEN, CDR2 SYDVKM. The CDR3 region is CASKEANYGYTF. CDR3 in DNA: TGTGCCAGCAAGGAGGCTAACTATGGCTACACCTTC.

This clone was picked up one time. CDR3 protein: CASSLVRGHKDTQYF. The CDR3 DNA is TGTGCCAGCAGCTTGGTTAGGGGGCATAAAGATACGCAGTATTTT. The chain recombines TRBV5-8 with TRBJ2-3; 7 bases line up with TRBD1. CDR3 length: 15 amino acids. Germline V CDR1 and CDR2: SGHTS, YDEGEE. The ends lost 0 bases at V and 5 bases at J; junction bases unmatched: 6.

This rearrangement joins TRBV12-5 to TRBJ2-1; D is possibly TRBD1 (6 bases). Trimming stripped 0 bases from V and 10 bases from J, with 22 bases between. Per the germline V gene, CDR1 is LGHNT and CDR2 is FRNRAP. CDR3 length equals 17 residues. As DNA, the CDR3 is TGTGCTAGTGGTTTGGTTATTTCAGGGCAGGGGCGGGTAGAGCAGTTCTTC. Protein product: CASGLVISGQGRVEQFF.

This chain joins TRBV19 and TRBJ2-7, with a tentative D call TRBD1 (5 bases). CDR3 size: 15 residues. V shed 1 base and J shed 5 bases, with 15 bases lying between them. In germline, CDR1 is LNHDA, CDR2 SQIVND (reference sequence). This CDR3 reads CASSIAQGNWDEQYF. The CDR3 DNA sequence: TGTGCCAGTAGTATAGCTCAGGGAAACTGGGACGAGCAGTACTTC.

This chain links TRBV5-5 with TRBJ2-2; D possibly corresponds to TRBD1 (6 bases). This CDR3 is 15 amino acids long. The V gene's germline CDR1 is SGHKS and CDR2 YYEKEE (reference sequence). The V gene lost 2 bases and the J gene lost 4 bases, with 12 bases spanning the gap. The CDR3 DNA follows: TGTGCCAGCAGCTTAAGGACAGCGAGCACCGGGGAGCTGTTTTTT. Its translation is CASSLRTASTGELFF. Full variable domain (remainder filled in from reference TRBV5-5 and TRBJ2-2): DAGVTQSPTHLIKTRGQQVTLRCSPISGHKSVSWYQQVLGQGPQFIFQYYEKEERGRGNFPDRFSARQFPNYSSELNVNALLLGDSALYLCASSLRTASTGELFFGEGSRLTVL.

The V and J genes are TRBV2 and TRBJ1-5, with 7 bases matching TRBD1. Germline trimming cut 3 bases from V and 3 bases from J; bases unmatched to any gene: 5. Germline V lookup: CDR1 SNHLY, CDR2 FYNNEI. The CDR3 loop spans 15 amino acids. The CDR3 DNA reads TGTGCCAGCAGTGATGAGGGACAGCTCAATCAGCCCCAGCATTTT. Amino acids: CASSDEGQLNQPQHF.

In this sample, this clone turned up once. The rearrangement links TRBV7-6 to TRBJ2-3; TRBD2 matches 10 bases. There are 15 residues in the CDR3. Germline CDR1 is SGHVS and CDR2 is FNYEAQ. With 3 bases clipped from V and 4 bases from J, the junction kept 4 bases outside the gene matches. The CDR3 region is CASSFLAGEADTQYF. The DNA for the CDR3 is TGTGCCAGCAGCTTTCTAGCGGGGGAGGCAGATACGCAGTATTTT.

The V gene is TRBV7-9, the J gene TRBJ2-3; D gene unclear. Germline CDR1 SEHNR, CDR2 FQNEAQ (reference sequence). The CDR3 loop spans 14 amino acids. The V and J ends lost 1 base and 4 bases respectively, with 9 bases between them. The CDR3 sequence: CASSLVLGPDTQYF. CDR3 nucleotide sequence: TGTGCCAGCAGCTTAGTTCTGGGCCCAGATACGCAGTATTTT.

CDR3 in DNA: TGTGCCAGCAGTTCAGGGGGCAGGAATCAGCCCCAGCATTTT. Translating gives CASSSGGRNQPQHF. The rearrangement uses TRBV7-2 and TRBJ1-5; 8 bases align to TRBD1. The CDR3 has 14 residues. Germline CDR1 reads SGHTA; CDR2 reads FQGNSA. The trim removed 6 bases at V and 4 bases at J, leaving 5 bases unmatched.

This chain uses TRBV24-1 with TRBJ2-7; 7 bases fit TRBD1. Germline V gene lookup returns CDR1 KGHDR and CDR2 SFDVKD. This CDR3 is built from 13 residues. V shed 6 bases and J 3 bases; nucleotides not matched to a gene: 4. As DNA, the CDR3 is TGTGCCACCAGTCCCTCAGGGGGCTACGAGCAGTACTTC. This sequence encodes CATSPSGGYEQYF.

V and J are TRBV6-1 and TRBJ2-7; 9 nucleotides agree with TRBD2. CDR1 is MNHNS and CDR2 is SASEGT in the germline V gene. The CDR3 runs 16 residues. J lost 3 bases, V lost 0 bases, and 6 bases had no gene match. In nucleotides, the CDR3 is TGTGCCAGCAGTGAAGCCCCGCCTAGCGGGATCTACGAGCAGTACTTC. Protein product: CASSEAPPSGIYEQYF.

The chain links TRBV7-2 to TRBJ1-6, with D possibly being TRBD1 (6 bases). The CDR3 sequence is 15 residues long. The ends were cut back, 5 bases at V and 10 bases at J, with 18 bases in the middle. Germline-derived CDR1 and CDR2 are SGHTA and FQGNSA. CDR3 amino acids: CASSLHFRGSSPLHF. The CDR3 region has the DNA TGTGCCAGCAGCCTACACTTCAGGGGTTCCTCACCCCTCCACTTT.

Here the CDR3 reads CASSQAEFTGELFF. The CDR3 DNA reads TGCGCCAGCAGCCAGGCGGAGTTCACCGGGGAGCTGTTTTTT. This rearrangement joins TRBV4-3 to TRBJ2-2; D gene unclear. Germline V gene sequence: CDR1 LGHNA, CDR2 YSLEER. The CDR3 loop spans 14 amino acids. V lost 3 bases and J 4 bases, leaving 9 bases between the germline ends.

This clone appeared once. V and J are TRBV6-5 and TRBJ2-1, with 9 bases aligning to TRBD2. Unmatched junction bases numbered 10, after V lost 5 bases and J lost 8 bases. Germline assignment: CDR1 MNHEY and CDR2 SVGAGI. This CDR3 contains 15 residues. The CDR3 region is CASSNPAGGLHEQFF. CDR3 bases: TGTGCCAGCAGTAACCCAGCGGGAGGTTTGCATGAGCAGTTCTTC.

This sequence joins TRBV3-1 (or the pseudogene TRBV3-2) and TRBJ1-1; no firm D call. This CDR3 has 15 residues. V was cut by 1 base and J by 0 bases, with 9 bases left in between. CDR1 LGHDT and CDR2 YNNKEL come from the germline V gene (reference sequence). The CDR3 loop is CASSQAYSMNTEAFF. For the CDR3, the DNA is TGTGCCAGCAGCCAAGCATACAGCATGAACACTGAAGCTTTCTTT.

The chain links TRBV30 to TRBJ1-1; 9 bases line up with TRBD1. CDR3 size: 15 residues. CDR1 GTSNPN and CDR2 SVGIG come from the germline V gene (reference sequence). The ends lost 2 bases at V and 0 bases at J; junction bases unmatched: 4. DNA for the CDR3: TGTGCCTGGAGTACGACAGGGGGGATGAACACTGAAGCTTTCTTT. Protein product: CAWSTTGGMNTEAFF.